This TCR beta chain was captured by sequencing in a study of response to subunit inactivated influenza vaccine. Study-level results: Researchers suggested that each seasonal influenza vaccination recruits few new T cells.

Using its own MiXCR run on the RT-PCR reads, TCRdb lists one record per CDR3 protein. The table includes approximately 700,000 distinct CDR3 sequences, approximately 15% detected once. Germline V gene data show CDR1 as DFQATT and CDR2 as SNEGSKA (reference sequence). This CDR3 region has 16 residues. Turning to this clonotype: As yet, its antigen is unknown. At one end the junction does not follow the germline gene, possibly because of a read error.

V and J are TRBV20-1 and TRBJ1-4; TRBD1 aligns across 9 bases. Sequenced material: PBMCs from blood, taken less than 15 days before vaccination. This clonotype originated in a man aged 50 to 59 who received an inactivated influenza vaccine. The CDR3 DNA follows: TGCTGTGCTAGAGGCAACACAGGGGGCGCGAATGAAAAACTGTTTTTT. This sequence encodes CCARGNTGGANEKLFF.